The rows below give T cell receptor beta chains drawn from one sample of a study of beta chain features in type 1 diabetes. Clones were sequenced by immunoSEQ multiplex PCR, and TCRdb holds only the in-frame ones, with some missing. The data contain 140,000 to 150,000 clones, roughly 10% of them singletons. The sequenced sample was naive CD4+ T cells from blood. The receptors come from a man between 18 and 35 years old in good health. CDR3s leave out the opening cysteine and the closing phenylalanine or tryptophan. Part of the rows lack a size; the others show once, few, many or a class for expanded clones.

J gene | clone size | V gene | CDR3 protein
TRBJ2-4 | - | TRBV18 | ASGPPEAKNIQY
TRBJ2-7 | many | TRBV18 | ASSLGTLSYEQY
TRBJ2-2 | few | TRBV25-1 | ASRPNGGLGTELF
TRBJ2-7 | - | TRBV5-1 | ASSLGGGGDYEQY
TRBJ2-3 | few | TRBV2 | ASSEEGVRTDTQY
TRBJ2-7 | - | TRBV28 | ASSSPPGQPYEQY
TRBJ2-5 | many | TRBV14 | ASSPGGAQETQY
TRBJ2-1 | - | TRBV18 | ASSPVAGAWDEQF
TRBJ2-7 | few | TRBV15 | ATSRDPDGRYEQY
TRBJ1-4 | - | TRBV7-9 | ASSLLMGRIEKLF
TRBJ2-3 | few | TRBV5-1 | ASSSLAGAGPGTDTQY
TRBJ1-4 | - | TRBV11-2 | ASSLESRGNEKLF
TRBJ2-7 | few | TRBV6-5 | ASFTPSGAEQY
TRBJ2-3 | few | TRBV10-2 | AAGGGGASDTQY
TRBJ2-3 | few | TRBV28 | ASRLAGPSTDTQY
TRBJ2-7 | few | TRBV9 | ASSGSAGLYEQY
TRBJ2-3 | few | TRBV6-6 | ASTGWRGTDTQY
TRBJ2-2 | many | TRBV29-1 | SVTGPLGTGELF
TRBJ2-3 | few | TRBV6-1 | ASNGQLSSTDTQY
TRBJ2-5 | - | TRBV5-1 | ASSLGQGAVRETQY
TRBJ1-1 | - | TRBV19 | ASSIVPRAGGYTEAF
TRBJ2-3 | many | TRBV7-9 | AMQVYPVGSGTDTQY
TRBJ1-5 | few | TRBV6-5 | ASSSTGTSQPQH
TRBJ2-3 | few | TRBV18 | ASSPLSGGAEDTQY
TRBJ1-5 | many | TRBV28 | ASSLRDQPQH
TRBJ1-2 | few | TRBV20-1 | SAGTGSGYT
TRBJ2-2 | few | TRBV5-1 | ASTRGLVDTGELF
TRBJ1-6 | - | TRBV28 | ASSPIDSTPHLH
TRBJ2-1 | few | TRBV5-6 | ASSLGTGGYNEQF
TRBJ1-2 | few | TRBV7-9 | ASSPQANGYT
TRBJ2-2 | - | TRBV6-5 | ASRNRGANGELF
TRBJ2-7 | - | TRBV5-1 | ASSLSGTGLYEQY
TRBJ2-1 | - | TRBV7-2 | ASSGQGYGNEQF
TRBJ1-1 | - | TRBV11-2 | ASSLVGRYTEAF
TRBJ2-5 | few | TRBV4-3 | ASSSKETQY
TRBJ2-5 | few | TRBV7-2 | ASSQVTVQETQY
TRBJ2-5 | few | TRBV7-2 | ASSLGTAEETQY
TRBJ2-7 | few | TRBV6-5 | ASTVSEGAYYEQY
TRBJ2-5 | - | TRBV5-4 | ASSLLETQY
TRBJ2-5 | - | TRBV11-2 | ASSARDFQETQY
TRBJ2-5 | - | TRBV2 | ASSAEDQETQY
TRBJ1-5 | - | TRBV27 | ASTRMEDREEDAQPQH
TRBJ1-5 | few | TRBV11-2 | ASSRGHNQPQH
TRBJ2-7 | few | TRBV28 | ASSSPVVSGSYEQY
TRBJ2-4 | - | TRBV6-5 | ASSDVTPGHQY
TRBJ1-2 | - | TRBV29-1 | SVEKSSSYGYT
TRBJ1-1 | - | TRBV5-1 | ASSLDRDTEAF
TRBJ2-5 | few | TRBV6-6 | ASSDKGVQETQY
TRBJ2-5 | few | TRBV7-6 | ASSIYWTSGGETQY
TRBJ2-1 | few | TRBV5-1 | ASSLVLAGGYNEQF
TRBJ2-1 | many | TRBV29-1 | SVEERDNEQF
TRBJ1-5 | - | TRBV15 | ATSPGQGGQPQH